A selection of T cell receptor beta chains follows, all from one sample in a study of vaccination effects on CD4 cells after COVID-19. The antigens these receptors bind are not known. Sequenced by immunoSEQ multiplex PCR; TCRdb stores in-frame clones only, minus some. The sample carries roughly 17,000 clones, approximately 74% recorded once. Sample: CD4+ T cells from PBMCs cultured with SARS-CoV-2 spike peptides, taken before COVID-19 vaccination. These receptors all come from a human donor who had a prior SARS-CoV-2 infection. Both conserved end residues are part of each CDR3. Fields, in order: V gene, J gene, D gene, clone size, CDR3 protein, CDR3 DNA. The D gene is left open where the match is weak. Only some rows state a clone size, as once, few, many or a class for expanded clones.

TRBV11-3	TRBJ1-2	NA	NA	CASSGIGEGRSGYTF	TGTGCCAGCAGCGGCATAGGAGAGGGGCGTTCTGGCTACACCTTC
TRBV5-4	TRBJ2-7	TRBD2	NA	CASSTTSGSIYEQYF	TGTGCCAGCAGCACAACTAGCGGGAGTATTTACGAGCAGTACTTC
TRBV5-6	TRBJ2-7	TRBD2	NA	CASSLWGGGGVYEQYF	TGTGCCAGCAGCTTGTGGGGCGGCGGGGGGGTCTACGAGCAGTACTTC
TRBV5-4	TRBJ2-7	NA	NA	CASRRDLSYEQYF	TGTGCCAGCCGCCGGGATTTATCCTACGAGCAGTACTTC
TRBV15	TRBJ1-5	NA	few	CATSRDRVNQPQHF	TGTGCCACCAGCAGAGACAGGGTAAATCAGCCCCAGCATTTT
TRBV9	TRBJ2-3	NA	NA	CASSVRGDTQYF	TGTGCCAGCAGCGTAAGGGGAGATACGCAGTATTTT
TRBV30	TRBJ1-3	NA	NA	CAWSDKQFPGNTIYF	TGTGCCTGGAGTGACAAACAGTTTCCTGGAAACACCATATATTTT
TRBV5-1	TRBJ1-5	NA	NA	CASSLDGLENQPQHF	TGCGCCAGCAGCTTGGATGGCCTGGAGAATCAGCCCCAGCATTTT
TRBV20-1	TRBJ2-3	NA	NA	CSASSGPTDTQYF	TGCAGTGCTAGTTCAGGACCCACAGATACGCAGTATTTT
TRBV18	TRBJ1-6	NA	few	CASSPGVSDSPLHF	TGTGCCAGCTCACCTGGGGTGTCCGATTCACCCCTCCACTTT
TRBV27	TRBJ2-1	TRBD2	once	CASSFASGRGSYNEQFF	TGTGCCAGCAGTTTTGCTAGCGGGAGGGGATCCTACAATGAGCAGTTCTTC
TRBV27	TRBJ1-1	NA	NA	CASSLTSGPGAFF	TGTGCCAGCAGTTTAACCTCGGGGCCGGGGGCTTTCTTT
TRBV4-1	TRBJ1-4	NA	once	CASSPAGGEEKLFF	TGCGCCAGCAGCCCCGCCGGGGGAGAGGAAAAACTGTTTTTT
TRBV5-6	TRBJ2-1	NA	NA	CASSHRRGEQFF	TGTGCCAGCAGCCACCGGAGGGGGGAGCAGTTCTTC
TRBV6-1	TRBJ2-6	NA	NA	CASSELPGGAPGANVLTF	TGTGCCAGCAGTGAACTACCCGGGGGCGCCCCTGGGGCCAACGTCCTGACTTTC
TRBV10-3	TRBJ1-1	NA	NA	CAISESAGRNTEAFF	TGTGCCATCAGTGAGTCCGCAGGGAGGAACACTGAAGCTTTCTTT
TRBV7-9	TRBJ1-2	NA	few	CASSSHGDGNYGYTF	TGTGCCAGCAGCTCCCACGGGGATGGTAACTATGGCTACACCTTC
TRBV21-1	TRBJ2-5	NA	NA	CASSHLVSGLAGEQETQYF	TGTGCCAGCAGCCATCTAGTTTCGGGACTAGCGGGAGAGCAAGAGACCCAGTACTTC
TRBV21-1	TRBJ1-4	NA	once	CASSTSWWLTGEMATNEKLFF	TGTGCCAGCAGCACTTCCTGGTGGCTGACAGGGGAGATGGCAACTAATGAAAAACTGTTTTTT
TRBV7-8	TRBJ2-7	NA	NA	CASSSPGRRTYEQYF	TGTGCCAGCAGCTCACCGGGACGGCGGACCTACGAGCAGTACTTC